This T cell receptor (beta chain) was identified during a study of blood T cell repertoires in COVID-19. For the study at large: Cohort 3 donors were reported recovered after two negative PCRs, clearance, or symptom resolution.

TCRdb keeps only in-frame clones here, not all; method: immunoSEQ multiplex PCR. The repertoire has 350,000 to 450,000 clones, about 90% of them found once; the top ten carry 1.5% to 2.5%. V lost 1 base and J lost 6; bases outside the gene matches: 5. CDR3 length: 14 amino acids. From germline, CDR1 is MNHEY and CDR2 SVGEGT. The rearrangement joins TRBV6-2 or TRBV6-3 to TRBJ2-5, with 7 bases lining up with TRBD2. This clonotype was sampled from a man in his forties in a cohort exposed to, infected with or recovered from COVID-19 (not recorded which). Material for sequencing was PBMCs or T cells enriched from blood (not recorded which). The CDR3 loop reads CASSYLGGRQTQYF. CDR3 bases: TGTGCCAGCAGTTACTTGGGCGGGAGACAGACCCAGTACTTC.